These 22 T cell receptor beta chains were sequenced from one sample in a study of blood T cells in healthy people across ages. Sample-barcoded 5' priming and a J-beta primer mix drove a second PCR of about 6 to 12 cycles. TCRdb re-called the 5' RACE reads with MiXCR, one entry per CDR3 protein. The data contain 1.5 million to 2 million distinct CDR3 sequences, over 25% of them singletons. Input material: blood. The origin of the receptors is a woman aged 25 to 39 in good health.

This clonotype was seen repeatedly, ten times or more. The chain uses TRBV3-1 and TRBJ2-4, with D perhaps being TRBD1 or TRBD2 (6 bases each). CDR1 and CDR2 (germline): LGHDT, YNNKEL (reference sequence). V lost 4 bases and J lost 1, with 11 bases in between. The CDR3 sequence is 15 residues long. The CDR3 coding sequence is TGTGCCAGCAGCCCGAGGGGGGCGGCCAAAAACATTCAGTACTTC. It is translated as CASSPRGAAKNIQYF.

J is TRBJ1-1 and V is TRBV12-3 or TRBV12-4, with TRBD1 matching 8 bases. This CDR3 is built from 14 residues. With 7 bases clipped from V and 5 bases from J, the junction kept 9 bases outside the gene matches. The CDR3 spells CASKETQGGTEAFF. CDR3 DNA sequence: TGTGCCAGCAAGGAAACACAGGGGGGTACTGAAGCTTTCTTT.

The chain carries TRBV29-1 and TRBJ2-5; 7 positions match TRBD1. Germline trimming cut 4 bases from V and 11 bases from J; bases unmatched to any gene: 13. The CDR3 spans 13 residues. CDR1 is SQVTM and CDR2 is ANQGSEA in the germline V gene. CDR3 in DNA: TGCAGCGTTGCCCGCACCACAGGGGAAGAGCAGTACTTC. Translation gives CSVARTTGEEQYF.

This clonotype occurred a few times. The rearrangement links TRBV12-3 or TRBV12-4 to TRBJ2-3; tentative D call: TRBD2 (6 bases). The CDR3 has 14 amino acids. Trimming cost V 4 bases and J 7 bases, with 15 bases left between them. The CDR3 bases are TGTGCCAGCAGTTGGGGAGGAGGGCGAAATACGCAGTATTTT. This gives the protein CASSWGGGRNTQYF.

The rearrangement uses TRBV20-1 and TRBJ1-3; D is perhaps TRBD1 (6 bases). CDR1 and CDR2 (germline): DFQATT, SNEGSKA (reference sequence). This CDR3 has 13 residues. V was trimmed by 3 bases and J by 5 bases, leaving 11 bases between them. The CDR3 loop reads CSARSGERNTIYF. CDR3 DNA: TGCAGTGCTAGGTCAGGGGAGCGAAACACCATATATTTT.

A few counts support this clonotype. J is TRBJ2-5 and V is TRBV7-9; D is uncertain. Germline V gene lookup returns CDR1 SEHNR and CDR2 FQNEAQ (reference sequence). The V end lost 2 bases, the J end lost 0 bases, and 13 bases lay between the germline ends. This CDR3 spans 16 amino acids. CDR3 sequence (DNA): TGTGCCAGCAGCTTATACGTCGGCGTGTACCAAGAGACCCAGTACTTC. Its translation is CASSLYVGVYQETQYF.

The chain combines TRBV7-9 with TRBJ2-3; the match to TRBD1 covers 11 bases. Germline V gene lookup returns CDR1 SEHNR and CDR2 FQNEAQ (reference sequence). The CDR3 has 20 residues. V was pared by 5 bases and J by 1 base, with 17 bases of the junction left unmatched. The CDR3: CASSRNPGQGVRERTDTQYF. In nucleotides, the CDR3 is TGTGCCAGCAGCCGGAACCCGGGACAGGGGGTCCGGGAGCGCACAGATACGCAGTATTTT.

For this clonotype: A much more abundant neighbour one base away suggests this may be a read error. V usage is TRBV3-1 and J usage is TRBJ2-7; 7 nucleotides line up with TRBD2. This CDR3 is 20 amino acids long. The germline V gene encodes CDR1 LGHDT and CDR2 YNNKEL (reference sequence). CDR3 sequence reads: CASNQLGRRFGLEASYEQYF. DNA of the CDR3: TGTGCCAGCAACCAACTGGGGCGGAGATTTGGACTAGAAGCATCCTACGAGCAGTACTTC.

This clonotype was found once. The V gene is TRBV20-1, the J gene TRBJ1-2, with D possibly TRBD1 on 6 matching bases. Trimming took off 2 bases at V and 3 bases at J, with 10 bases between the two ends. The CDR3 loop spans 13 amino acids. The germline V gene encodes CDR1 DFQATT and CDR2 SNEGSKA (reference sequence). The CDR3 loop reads CSARKQGHYGYTF. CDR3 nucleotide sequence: TGCAGTGCTAGAAAACAGGGACACTATGGCTACACCTTC.

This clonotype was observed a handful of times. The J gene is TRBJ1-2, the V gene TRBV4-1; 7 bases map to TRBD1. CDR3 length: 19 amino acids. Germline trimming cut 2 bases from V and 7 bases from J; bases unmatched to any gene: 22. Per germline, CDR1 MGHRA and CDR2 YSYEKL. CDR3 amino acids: CASSQKVSPQQGQPVGYTF. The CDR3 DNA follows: TGCGCCAGCAGCCAAAAGGTGTCCCCCCAACAGGGACAGCCAGTTGGCTACACCTTC.

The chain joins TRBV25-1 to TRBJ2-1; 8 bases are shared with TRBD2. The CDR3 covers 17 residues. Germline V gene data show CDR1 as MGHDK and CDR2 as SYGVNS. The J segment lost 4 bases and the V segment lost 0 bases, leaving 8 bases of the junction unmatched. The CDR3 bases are TGTGCCAGCAGTGAATATATTACTAGCGGAGTTTACAATGAGCAGTTCTTC. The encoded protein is CASSEYITSGVYNEQFF.

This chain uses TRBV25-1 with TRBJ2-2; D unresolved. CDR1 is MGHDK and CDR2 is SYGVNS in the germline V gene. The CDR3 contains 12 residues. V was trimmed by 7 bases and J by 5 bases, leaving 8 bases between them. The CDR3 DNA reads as TGTGCCAGCACAGTAGGAACCGGGGAGCTGTTTTTT. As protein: CASTVGTGELFF.

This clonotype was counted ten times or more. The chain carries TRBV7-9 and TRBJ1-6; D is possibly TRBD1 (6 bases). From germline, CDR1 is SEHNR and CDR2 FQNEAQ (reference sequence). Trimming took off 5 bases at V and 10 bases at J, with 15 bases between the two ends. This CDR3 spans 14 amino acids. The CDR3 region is CASSNRVGQSPLHF. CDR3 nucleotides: TGTGCCAGCAGCAACAGGGTCGGTCAATCACCCCTCCACTTT. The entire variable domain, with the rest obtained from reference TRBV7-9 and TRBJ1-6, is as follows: DTGVSQNPRHKITKRGQNVTFRCDPISEHNRLYWYRQTLGQGPEFLTYFQNEAQLEKSRLLSDRFSAERPKGSFSTLEIQRTEQGDSAMYLCASSNRVGQSPLHFGNGTRLTVT.

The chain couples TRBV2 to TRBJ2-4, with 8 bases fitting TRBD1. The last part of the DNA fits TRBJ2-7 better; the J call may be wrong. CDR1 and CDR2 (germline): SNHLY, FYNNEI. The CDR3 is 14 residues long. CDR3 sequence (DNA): TGTGCCAGCAGGGAGGACAGGGCCCCCTACGAGCAGTACTTC. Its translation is CASREDRAPYEQYF.

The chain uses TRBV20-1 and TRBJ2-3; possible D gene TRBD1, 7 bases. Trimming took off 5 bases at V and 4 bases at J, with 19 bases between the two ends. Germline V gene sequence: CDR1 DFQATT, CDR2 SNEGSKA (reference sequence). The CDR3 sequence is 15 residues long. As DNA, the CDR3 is TGCAGTGCTGGAGGGGGCATGACTAGAGCAGATACGCAGTATTTT. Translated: CSAGGGMTRADTQYF.

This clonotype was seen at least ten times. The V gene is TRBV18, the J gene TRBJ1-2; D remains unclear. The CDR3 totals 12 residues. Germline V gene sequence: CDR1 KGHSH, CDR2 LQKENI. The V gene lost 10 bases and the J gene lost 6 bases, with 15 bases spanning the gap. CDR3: CATRGTEDGYTF. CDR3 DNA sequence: TGTGCCACTCGAGGTACGGAGGATGGCTACACCTTC.

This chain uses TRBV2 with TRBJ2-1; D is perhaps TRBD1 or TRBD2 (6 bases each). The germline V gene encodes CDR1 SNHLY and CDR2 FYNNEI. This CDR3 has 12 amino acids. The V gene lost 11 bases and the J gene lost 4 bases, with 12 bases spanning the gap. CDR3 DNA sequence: TGTGCCGGCGAGGGGGGTTACAATGAGCAGTTCTTC. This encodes CAGEGGYNEQFF.

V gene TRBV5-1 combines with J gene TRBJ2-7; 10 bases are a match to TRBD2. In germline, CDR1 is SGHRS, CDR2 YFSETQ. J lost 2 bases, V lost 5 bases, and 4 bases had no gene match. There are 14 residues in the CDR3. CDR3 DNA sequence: TGCGCCAGCAGGCCAGCGGGGGGGCCCTACGAGCAGTACTTC. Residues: CASRPAGGPYEQYF. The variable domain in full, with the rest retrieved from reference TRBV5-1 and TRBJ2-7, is KAGVTQTPRYLIKTRGQQVTLSCSPISGHRSVSWYQQTPGQGLQFLFEYFSETQRNKGNFPGRFSGRQFSNSRSEMNVSTLELGDSALYLCASRPAGGPYEQYFGPGTRLTVT.

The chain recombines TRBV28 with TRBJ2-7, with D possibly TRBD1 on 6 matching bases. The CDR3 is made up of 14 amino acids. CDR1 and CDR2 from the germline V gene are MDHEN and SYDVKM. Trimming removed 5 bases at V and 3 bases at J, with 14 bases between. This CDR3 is CASSRQEERYEQYF. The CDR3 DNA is TGTGCCAGCAGTCGACAGGAGGAGCGCTACGAGCAGTACTTC.

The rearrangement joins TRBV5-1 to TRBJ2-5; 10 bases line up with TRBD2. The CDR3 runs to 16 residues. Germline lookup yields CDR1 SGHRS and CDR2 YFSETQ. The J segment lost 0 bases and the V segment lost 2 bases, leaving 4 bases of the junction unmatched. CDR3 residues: CASSLTSGMYQETQYF. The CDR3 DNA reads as TGCGCCAGCAGCTTAACTAGCGGGATGTACCAAGAGACCCAGTACTTC.

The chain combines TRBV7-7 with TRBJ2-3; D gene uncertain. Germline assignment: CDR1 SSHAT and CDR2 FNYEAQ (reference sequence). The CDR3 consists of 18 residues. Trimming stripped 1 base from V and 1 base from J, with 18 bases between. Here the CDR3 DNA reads TGTGCCAGCAGCTTAGTCCTAAAGGTGCTACAACGCACAGATACGCAGTATTTT. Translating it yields CASSLVLKVLQRTDTQYF.

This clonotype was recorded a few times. The CDR3: CASSDPGSSYNEQYF. Written as DNA, the CDR3 is TGTGCCAGCAGCGATCCCGGAAGCTCCTACAATGAGCAGTACTTC. V is TRBV11-2 and J is TRBJ2-1; D ambiguous. The last part of the DNA fits TRBJ2-7 better; the J call may be wrong. Germline assignment: CDR1 SGHAT and CDR2 FQNNGV. CDR3 length: 15 amino acids.